The 27 T cell receptor beta chains reported below all come from one sample, sequenced in a study of blood T cell repertoires in COVID-19. Sequenced by immunoSEQ multiplex PCR; TCRdb stores in-frame clones only, minus some. The profile shows some 80,000 clones, 88% of them singletons. The sequenced material came from peripheral blood. All receptors come from a human donor in a cohort sampled during active COVID-19.

The V and J genes are TRBV6-1 and TRBJ1-2; 7 bases align to TRBD1. Germline V lookup: CDR1 MNHNS, CDR2 SASEGT. The length of the CDR3 is 14 residues. The V gene end was trimmed by 3 bases and the J gene end by 5 bases; junction bases not matched to a gene: 6. The CDR3 bases are TGTGCCAGCAGTGATGACAGGGCGCCATATGGCTACACCTTC. This sequence encodes CASSDDRAPYGYTF.

This rearrangement joins TRBV7-2 to TRBJ2-3, with D perhaps TRBD1 (5 bases). Germline lookup yields CDR1 SGHTA and CDR2 FQGNSA. CDR3 size: 17 residues. V lost 1 base and J 2 bases, leaving 16 bases between the germline ends. CDR3 in amino acids: CASSLGFQTVFTDTQYF. In DNA, the CDR3 is TGTGCCAGCAGCTTAGGGTTCCAGACAGTTTTCACAGATACGCAGTATTTT.

This rearrangement joins TRBV28 to TRBJ2-7; D is unclear. The CDR3 spans 13 residues. CDR1 and CDR2 (germline): MDHEN, SYDVKM. Trimming removed 3 bases from V and 5 bases from J, with 11 bases in between. Here the CDR3 reads CASSFLLPHEQYF. The CDR3 DNA sequence: TGTGCCAGCAGTTTCCTGCTACCCCACGAGCAGTACTTC.

The DNA of the CDR3 is TGTGCCACCAGCAGAGCTCAGACAGGTGGTACGTTCTATGGCTACACCTTC. Protein: CATSRAQTGGTFYGYTF. The genes are TRBV15 and TRBJ1-2; D possibly corresponds to TRBD1 (6 bases). The CDR3 contains 17 residues. Trimming stripped 1 base from V and 4 bases from J, with 19 bases between. The germline gives CDR1 LNHNV, CDR2 YYDKDF (reference sequence).

CDR3: CASTPGAVATDTQYF. Written as DNA, the CDR3 is TGTGCCAGCACCCCAGGGGCAGTGGCTACAGATACGCAGTATTTT. The chain recombines TRBV28 with TRBJ2-3, with D possibly matching TRBD1 (6 bases). The V end was cut by 7 bases, the J end by 3 bases, with 17 bases between. Germline V CDR1 and CDR2: MDHEN, SYDVKM. The CDR3 is made up of 15 amino acids.

The chain joins TRBV28 to TRBJ1-3; TRBD1 matches 7 bases. From germline, CDR1 is MDHEN and CDR2 SYDVKM. After removal of 0 bases from V and 1 base from J, the junction contained 3 bases not matched to a gene. The CDR3 contains 16 residues. CDR3 loop: CASSLWAGGSGNTIYF. The CDR3 bases are TGTGCCAGCAGTTTATGGGCAGGGGGGTCTGGAAACACCATATATTTT. Together with reference TRBV28 and TRBJ1-3, the CDR3 gives the full variable domain: DVKVTQSSRYLVKRTGEKVFLECVQDMDHENMFWYRQDPGLGLRLIYFSYDVKMKEKGDIPEGYSVSREKKERFSLILESASTNQTSMYLCASSLWAGGSGNTIYFGEGSWLTVV.

This sequence joins TRBV12-3 or TRBV12-4 and TRBJ2-7, with TRBD1 identical over 7 bases. There are 13 residues in the CDR3. Trimming cost V 6 bases and J 2 bases; bases outside gene matches: 4. DNA of the CDR3: TGTGCCAGCAGCCTGACAGGGCCCTACGAGCAGTACTTC. It codes for CASSLTGPYEQYF.

V gene TRBV2 combines with J gene TRBJ1-1, with TRBD1 matching over 10 bases. CDR1 is SNHLY and CDR2 is FYNNEI in the germline V gene. Trimming cost V 5 bases and J 0 bases; bases outside gene matches: 3. CDR3 length: 15 amino acids. The CDR3 loop reads CASSRDRGMNTEAFF. The DNA for the CDR3 is TGTGCCAGCAGTCGGGACAGGGGTATGAACACTGAAGCTTTCTTT.

The chain joins TRBV5-1 to TRBJ2-1; 8 bases align to TRBD1. Unmatched junction bases numbered 7, after V lost 4 bases and J lost 7 bases. There are 14 residues in the CDR3. The germline gives CDR1 SGHRS, CDR2 YFSETQ. The CDR3 DNA reads as TGCGCCAGCAGCCTCAGACAGGGGAGGAATGAGCAGTTCTTC. Translation gives CASSLRQGRNEQFF.

This clone was counted only a few times. The J gene is TRBJ1-1, the V gene TRBV6-2 or TRBV6-3, with D uncertain. Germline V CDR1 and CDR2: MNHEY, SVGEGT. V gave up 2 bases and J gave up 11 bases, with 15 bases separating them. This CDR3 contains 13 residues. DNA of the CDR3: TGTGCCAGCAGTTACAGCGGGTCCCCCGTGGCTTTCTTT. Translation gives CASSYSGSPVAFF.

The V gene is TRBV5-4, the J gene TRBJ2-5; 9 bases agree with TRBD2. Trimming took 2 bases from V and 0 from J; bases not matched to a gene: 5. Germline-derived CDR1 and CDR2 are SGHNT and YYREEE (reference sequence). There are 16 residues in the CDR3. The CDR3 nucleotides are TGTGCCAGCAGCTTTTATTTAGCGGGGGACCAAGAGACCCAGTACTTC. This gives the protein CASSFYLAGDQETQYF.

The chain employs TRBV3-1 (or the pseudogene TRBV3-2) and TRBJ2-1; 9 positions match TRBD2. The germline V gene has CDR1 LGHDT and CDR2 YNNKEL (reference sequence). The CDR3 spans 15 residues. V lost 4 bases, J lost 7 bases, and 8 bases stayed unmatched. This chain's CDR3 is CASSPLSGSGNEQFF. The CDR3, as DNA: TGTGCCAGCAGCCCCCTTAGCGGGAGCGGTAATGAGCAGTTCTTC.

The V call is TRBV7-8, the J call TRBJ2-1, with a tentative D call TRBD1 (5 bases). In germline, CDR1 is SGHVS, CDR2 FQNEAQ. Trimming took 1 base from V and 7 from J, leaving 11 bases between them. The CDR3 is 14 residues long. The CDR3 coding sequence is TGTGCCAGCAGCTTAGAGTCAGGGCGAAATGAGCAGTTCTTC. Translation: CASSLESGRNEQFF.

This chain joins TRBV4-1 and TRBJ2-1; 11 bases are a match to TRBD2. Germline lookup yields CDR1 MGHRA and CDR2 YSYEKL. This CDR3 has 17 residues. V trimming: 3 bases; J trimming: 5 bases; junction bases outside the gene matches: 9. Here the CDR3 reads CASSQPRGTSGDNEQFF. CDR3 sequence (DNA): TGCGCCAGCAGCCAGCCTAGAGGGACTAGCGGAGACAATGAGCAGTTCTTC.

V gene TRBV3-1 (or the pseudogene TRBV3-2) combines with J gene TRBJ1-2; D call uncertain. This CDR3 has 12 residues. Germline V CDR1 and CDR2: LGHDT, YNNKEL (reference sequence). V was cut by 4 bases and J by 2 bases, with 5 bases left in between. CDR3 in amino acids: CASSRQNYGYTF. CDR3 coding DNA: TGTGCCAGCAGCCGGCAAAACTATGGCTACACCTTC.

This clone was observed a single time. J is TRBJ2-1 and V is TRBV7-9, with 9 positions matching TRBD1. Per germline, CDR1 SEHNR and CDR2 FQNEAQ (reference sequence). The CDR3 is 15 residues long. V trimming: 7 bases; J trimming: 4 bases; junction bases outside the gene matches: 8. In nucleotides, the CDR3 is TGTGCCAGCATCACAGGGGGCTCCCCGTACAATGAGCAGTTCTTC. Translated, it gives CASITGGSPYNEQFF.

The rearrangement joins TRBV7-9 to TRBJ2-1; 14 bases align to TRBD2. The CDR3 contains 15 residues. Losses at the gene ends were 5 bases for V and 6 bases for J; bases not matched to a gene: 3. Germline CDR1 is SEHNR and CDR2 is FQNEAQ (reference sequence). CDR3 loop: CASSLGTSGSNEQFF. The CDR3 DNA reads TGTGCCAGCAGCCTCGGGACTAGCGGGAGCAATGAGCAGTTCTTC.

Concerning this clone: An end of the junction does not agree with germline; a read error may underlie this. The genes are TRBV10-1 and TRBJ1-1; 9 bases fit TRBD1. The germline gives CDR1 WNHNN, CDR2 SYGVQD (reference sequence). The CDR3 has 15 residues. CDR3 sequence (DNA): TGCGCCAGCAGTGAGAGTGGGACAGGGAACCCTGAAGCTTTCTTT. This encodes CASSESGTGNPEAFF.

This clone showed up just a few times. The chain has TRBV7-2 and TRBJ1-3, with 7 bases aligning to TRBD1. The length of the CDR3 is 14 residues. Germline trimming cut 3 bases from V and 4 bases from J; bases unmatched to any gene: 3. Germline V gives CDR1 SGHTA, CDR2 FQGNSA. For the CDR3, the DNA is TGTGCCAGCAGCTTGGGACAGATCGGAAACACCATATATTTT. Translated: CASSLGQIGNTIYF.

The chain recombines TRBV7-2 with TRBJ2-3; D might be TRBD2 (6 bases). Trimming cost V 5 bases and J 1 base, with 13 bases left between them. The CDR3 extends over 15 amino acids. Germline CDR1 is SGHTA and CDR2 is FQGNSA. CDR3 sequence reads: CASSDRESGTDTQYF. CDR3 bases: TGTGCCAGCAGCGACCGGGAGAGCGGCACAGATACGCAGTATTTT.

The V call is TRBV7-2, the J call TRBJ1-1; no firm D call. V dropped 1 base and J dropped 6 bases, with 12 bases sitting between them. Germline V gives CDR1 SGHTA, CDR2 FQGNSA. The length of the CDR3 is 14 residues. The CDR3 bases are TGTGCCAGCAGCTTAGGTGTCGGACTCTCTGAAGCTTTCTTT. Residues: CASSLGVGLSEAFF.

The CDR3: CASSHSGVEQFF. The CDR3 bases are TGTGCCAGCAGCCACTCAGGCGTCGAGCAGTTCTTC. The rearrangement uses TRBV9 and TRBJ2-1; no clear D gene. The V gene lost 4 bases and the J gene lost 10 bases, with 12 bases spanning the gap. The CDR3 is made up of 12 amino acids. Germline V CDR1 and CDR2: SGDLS, YYNGEE.

This clone came up once. V gene TRBV7-5 combines with J gene TRBJ1-5. TRBV7-5 is designated a pseudogene. CDR3 length: 14 residues. The CDR3 DNA is TGTGCCAGAAGCTTACGGGGTCCCAAACAGCCCCAGCATTTT. Amino acids: CARSLRGPKQPQHF.

This chain links TRBV7-8 with TRBJ2-1; maybe TRBD1 (6 bases). The ends were cut back, 0 bases at V and 0 bases at J, with 9 bases in the middle. CDR3 length: 16 residues. CDR1 is SGHVS and CDR2 is FQNEAQ in the germline V gene. The CDR3 reads CASSLAGASSYNEQFF. The CDR3 DNA reads as TGTGCCAGCAGCTTAGCGGGGGCCTCCTCCTACAATGAGCAGTTCTTC.

V and J are TRBV20-1 and TRBJ1-4; D possibly corresponds to TRBD1 (5 bases). Trimming took 3 bases from V and 6 from J, leaving 17 bases between them. CDR1 and CDR2 from the germline V gene are DFQATT and SNEGSKA (reference sequence). The CDR3 totals 15 residues. The CDR3 sequence is CSASAPTVLHEKLFF. DNA of the CDR3: TGCAGTGCTAGTGCCCCGACAGTGCTTCATGAAAAACTGTTTTTT.

The chain is built from TRBV27 and TRBJ2-1, with a tentative D call TRBD2 (5 bases). This CDR3 is 15 amino acids long. Trimming stripped 5 bases from V and 7 bases from J, with 18 bases between. Per germline, CDR1 MNHEY and CDR2 SMNVEV (reference sequence). CDR3 bases: TGTGCCAGCAGTCCGTCCCCCGGGATCAAAAATGAGCAGTTCTTC. Its translation is CASSPSPGIKNEQFF.

This clone was counted once. The rearrangement uses TRBV2 and TRBJ1-4; 7 bases fit TRBD1. The V gene end was trimmed by 6 bases and the J gene end by 7 bases; junction bases not matched to a gene: 8. The V gene's germline CDR1 is SNHLY and CDR2 FYNNEI. CDR3 size: 14 residues. The CDR3 reads CASRMGQSLEKLFF. CDR3 sequence (DNA): TGTGCCAGCAGGATGGGACAGAGTCTTGAAAAACTGTTTTTT.